One and the same sample provided the 16 T cell receptor beta chains below, sequenced in a study of breast tumors, draining lymph nodes, adjacent tissues. MiXCR was run by TCRdb on the multiplex PCR reads, yielding one entry per CDR3 protein. The sample shows about 140,000 distinct CDR3 sequences, 32% of them seen only once. Axillary draining lymph nodes of breast cancer patients supplied the node samples. The sequencing input was axillary lymph node tissue. The receptors shown here come from a female donor with breast cancer. Some clones in this sample may be carry-over from other donors' samples.

The J gene is TRBJ2-7, the V gene TRBV5-1; 10 bases line up with TRBD1. The trim removed 3 bases at V and 4 bases at J, leaving 4 bases unmatched. Germline V gene lookup returns CDR1 SGHRS and CDR2 YFSETQ. The CDR3 extends over 14 amino acids. The CDR3, as DNA: TGCGCCAGCAGCTCGGGACAGGGGTCGTACGAGCAGTACTTC. The encoded protein is CASSSGQGSYEQYF. Based on the CDR3 plus reference TRBV5-1 and TRBJ2-7, the full variable domain is KAGVTQTPRYLIKTRGQQVTLSCSPISGHRSVSWYQQTPGQGLQFLFEYFSETQRNKGNFPGRFSGRQFSNSRSEMNVSTLELGDSALYLCASSSGQGSYEQYFGPGTRLTVT.

On this clonotype: One base away lies a much larger clone, so this may be a sequencing read error. The rearrangement links TRBV6-1 to TRBJ2-1; 7 nucleotides agree with TRBD2. The CDR3 totals 16 residues. CDR1 and CDR2 (germline): MNHNS, SASEGT. Germline trimming cut 5 bases from V and 4 bases from J; bases unmatched to any gene: 11. The CDR3 spells CASSYSGGTIYNEQFF. CDR3 sequence (DNA): TGTGCCAGCAGTTACTCGGGGGGTACCATATACAATGAGCAGTTCTTC.

As for this clonotype: One end of the junction is discordant with germline, which a read error may explain. The chain recombines TRBV19 with TRBJ2-3; D remains ambiguous. The CDR3 is 12 amino acids. CDR1 and CDR2 (germline): LNHDA, SQIVND (reference sequence). The chain's CDR3 is CVSSTRQGTQYF. CDR3 nucleotides: TGTGTCAGTAGTACCCGCCAAGGTACGCAGTATTTT.

For this clonotype: The junction does not match germline at one end; this may be a read error. The rearrangement joins TRBV7-9 to TRBJ2-1; the match to TRBD1 covers 10 bases. Germline V gene lookup returns CDR1 SEHNR and CDR2 FQNEAQ (reference sequence). CDR3 length: 15 residues. The CDR3 loop is CAGSRTGGAYNERFF. The CDR3 DNA follows: TGTGCCGGCAGCAGGACAGGGGGGGCCTACAATGAGCGGTTCTTC.

This clonotype was seen repeatedly, ten times or more. The V and J genes are TRBV5-1 and TRBJ2-6; D tentatively fits TRBD1 or TRBD2 (5 bases each). The CDR3 extends over 16 amino acids. V was trimmed by 5 bases and J by 2 bases, leaving 14 bases between them. Germline V CDR1 and CDR2: SGHRS, YFSETQ. The CDR3 sequence: CASRMGVGAGANVLTF. As DNA, the CDR3 is TGCGCCAGCAGGATGGGGGTTGGAGCTGGGGCCAACGTCCTGACTTTC.

This clonotype was seen at least ten times. Germline is not matched at one junction end, which may reflect a read error. The chain joins TRBV12-3 or TRBV12-4 to TRBJ2-1, with D maybe TRBD1 (7 bases). The CDR3 runs 16 residues. This CDR3 reads CASTPGGTVSYNEQLF. The CDR3, as DNA: TGTGCCAGCACTCCCGGCGGGACAGTCTCCTACAATGAGCAGCTCTTC.

This chain links TRBV6-5 with TRBJ1-4; D is perhaps TRBD1 (6 bases). The V gene's germline CDR1 is MNHEY and CDR2 SVGAGI. This CDR3 has 15 amino acids. The germline V and J ends were trimmed by 6 bases and 5 bases, with 16 bases remaining between them. Here the CDR3 reads CASSPGRGVNEKLFF. CDR3 DNA: TGTGCCAGCAGCCCAGGGAGGGGGGTAAATGAAAAACTGTTTTTT.

V is TRBV2 and J is TRBJ1-1; TRBD1 is a possible D gene (6 bases). The CDR3 has 14 amino acids. V dropped 4 bases and J dropped 0 bases, with 9 bases sitting between them. Germline loops: CDR1 SNHLY, CDR2 FYNNEI. CDR3 loop: CASSVDSMNTEAFF. The CDR3 coding sequence is TGTGCCAGCAGTGTGGACAGCATGAACACTGAAGCTTTCTTT.

In its sample, this clonotype was seen a few times. The J gene is TRBJ1-1, the V gene TRBV14; no reliable D call. Trimming left V 0 bases short and J 6 bases short, with 11 bases between. The germline CDR1 and CDR2 sequences are SGHDN and FVKESK. The CDR3 sequence is 14 residues long. CDR3 bases: TGTGCCAGCAGCCAAGATATGAGGGCTTCTGAAGCTTTCTTT. Translation gives CASSQDMRASEAFF.

This clonotype has a single count. A much larger clone differs from this one at a single base, so this may be a read error. Here the CDR3 omits its conserved ending phenylalanine or tryptophan, so a read error is the likely source. This chain uses TRBV3-1 with TRBJ1-5; D is unresolved. The CDR3 length is 13 residues. Germline lookup yields CDR1 LGHDT and CDR2 YNNKEL (reference sequence). The V gene lost 1 base and the J gene lost 3 bases, with 4 bases spanning the gap. In nucleotides, the CDR3 is TGTGCCAGCAGCCAAGGACCCAATCAGCCCCAGCATTTA. It encodes CASSQGPNQPQHL.

On this clonotype: It may be a read error: a sequence one base away is much more abundant. V and J are TRBV7-9 and TRBJ1-1; D is ambiguous. CDR3 length equals 14 residues. Germline assignment: CDR1 SEHNR and CDR2 FQNEAQ (reference sequence). This CDR3 reads CASSLGTTRTEALF. The DNA for the CDR3 is TGTGCCAGCAGCTTAGGCACCACGAGGACTGAAGCTCTCTTT.

This clonotype was detected many times. The chain uses TRBV3-1 and TRBJ2-7; D may be TRBD2 (5 bases). V lost 3 bases and J 5 bases, leaving 14 bases between the germline ends. This CDR3 has 14 amino acids. The germline V gene encodes CDR1 LGHDT and CDR2 YNNKEL (reference sequence). The CDR3 DNA reads TGTGCCAGCAGCCATAGGACTGAGAGAAACGAGCAGTACTTC. Protein sequence: CASSHRTERNEQYF.

This rearrangement joins TRBV7-2 to TRBJ1-5, with 11 bases matching TRBD1. After removal of 2 bases from V and 14 bases from J, the junction contained 14 bases not matched to a gene. From germline, CDR1 is SGHTA and CDR2 FQGNSA. The CDR3 is 16 amino acids. The CDR3 loop reads CASSLYRSGTGGYEHF. DNA of the CDR3: TGTGCCAGCAGCTTATACAGATCCGGGACAGGGGGTTACGAGCATTTT.

Regarding this clonotype: Since a much larger clone is just one base distant, this may be a read error. The CDR3 is CASSEAGGPSQPQHF. The DNA for the CDR3 is TGTGCCAGCAGTGAAGCGGGGGGGCCCAGTCAGCCCCAGCATTTT. The chain links TRBV6-9 to TRBJ1-5, with D tentatively TRBD1 (6 bases). The germline CDR1 and CDR2 sequences are MNHGY and SVAAGI. The length of the CDR3 is 15 residues. V lost 5 bases and J 6 bases, leaving 17 bases between the germline ends.

This clonotype was counted many times. The rearrangement links TRBV28 to TRBJ2-3; D remains ambiguous. This CDR3 has 14 residues. Trimming shortened V by 6 bases and J by 1 base, and 11 bases separated the two germline ends. CDR1 is MDHEN and CDR2 is SYDVKM in the germline V gene. The CDR3 region is CASRGIIGTDTQYF. The CDR3 nucleotides are TGTGCCAGCAGGGGAATCATCGGCACAGATACGCAGTATTTT.

This clonotype has ten or more counts. V usage is TRBV6-1 and J usage is TRBJ1-2; TRBD1 might be the D (5 bases). CDR3 length: 14 amino acids. The V gene's germline CDR1 is MNHNS and CDR2 SASEGT. Trimming removed 8 bases at V and 6 bases at J, with 19 bases between. The DNA for the CDR3 is TGTGCCAGCGCCGGGGACGGAACTCATGATGGCTACACCTTC. It codes for CASAGDGTHDGYTF.